This T cell receptor (beta chain) originates from a study of PD-1 blockade in mismatch repair-deficient tumors. J lost 3 bases, V lost 6 bases, and 5 bases had no gene match. CDR1 and CDR2 from the germline V gene are MNHEY and SMNVEV (reference sequence). The CDR3 is 17 amino acids. This clone was counted a single time. Profiled with immunoSEQ multiplex PCR; TCRdb holds only in-frame clones, not every one. The sample has 30,000 to 40,000 clones; approximately 84% are singletons. Three pembrolizumab responders had their TCRs sequenced. Sequenced here: PBMCs, sampled roughly 6 weeks after starting pembrolizumab. The source of this sequence is an adult with mismatch repair-deficient cancer. The chain uses TRBV27 and TRBJ2-6; 13 bases match TRBD2. As DNA, the CDR3 is TGTGCCAGCAGATCGGGACTAGCGGGATATGGGGCCAACGTCCTGACTTTC. Protein: CASRSGLAGYGANVLTF.